This TCR beta chain was captured by sequencing in a study of immune evolution from preneoplasia to lung adenocarcinoma. Broader study findings: Later-stage lesions appeared to have more T cells, more diversity, less clonality.

Worth noting for this clone: Its antigen is not identified.

The CDR3 sequence is 12 residues long. Deletions cut 6 bases from V and 5 bases from J, with 13 bases between. CDR1 is GTSNPN, CDR2 SVGIG, per germline (reference sequence). The protocol was immunoSEQ multiplex PCR, while the TCRdb copy is restricted to in-frame clones and leaves out a portion. This sample has about 15,000 clones; roughly 80% occur once, and the top ten carry 4.2%. Resections took place in Japan or China from about 2013 to 2018. The sequence came from a person aged 70 to 85 with lung adenocarcinoma. Sequencing was performed on FFPE minimally invasive lung adenocarcinoma tissue. The chain recombines TRBV30 with TRBJ1-1, with unresolved D. For the CDR3, the DNA is TGTGCCTGCCGGGCGGCGGGTACTGAAGCTTTCTTT. This codes for CACRAAGTEAFF.